This TCR beta chain stems from a study of graft-versus-host responses after intestinal transplantation. The data were produced by immunoSEQ multiplex PCR, yet TCRdb's version contains in-frame clones alone and is incomplete. The sample consists of 12,000 or so clones, about nine tenths of them appearing once. This CDR3 has 13 amino acids. CDR1 and CDR2 (germline): SGHDT, YYEEEE. V lost 1 base and J lost 8, with 12 bases in between. The time point was: postoperative day 105 after intestinal transplantation (dayNNNN = postoperative day). The sample in question was PBMCs, obtained 105 days after intestinal transplantation. This TCR came from a human patient who received an intestinal transplant, so some T cells may come from the graft donor. V and J are TRBV5-6 and TRBJ1-2; D is unresolved. In nucleotides, the CDR3 is TGTGCCAGCAGCTTGCGAGACTTGGGGGGCTACACCTTC. Translation gives CASSLRDLGGYTF.